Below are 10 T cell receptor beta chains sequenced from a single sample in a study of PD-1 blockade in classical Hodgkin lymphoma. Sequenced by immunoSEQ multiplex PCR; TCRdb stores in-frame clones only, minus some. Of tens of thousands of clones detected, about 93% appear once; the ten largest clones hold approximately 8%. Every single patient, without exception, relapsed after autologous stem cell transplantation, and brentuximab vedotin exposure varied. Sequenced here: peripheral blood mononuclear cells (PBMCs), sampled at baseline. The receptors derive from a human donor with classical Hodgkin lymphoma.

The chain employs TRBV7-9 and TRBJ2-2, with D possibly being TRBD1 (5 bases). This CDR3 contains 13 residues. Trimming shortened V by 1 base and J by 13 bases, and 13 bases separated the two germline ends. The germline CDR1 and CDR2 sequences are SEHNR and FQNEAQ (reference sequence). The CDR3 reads CASSLESLRGLFF. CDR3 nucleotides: TGTGCCAGCAGCTTAGAGTCCTTAAGGGGGCTGTTTTTT.

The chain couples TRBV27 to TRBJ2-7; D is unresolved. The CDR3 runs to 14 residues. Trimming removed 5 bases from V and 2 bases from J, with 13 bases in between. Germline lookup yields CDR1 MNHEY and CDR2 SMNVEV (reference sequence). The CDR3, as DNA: TGTGCCAGCAGTCCCAAGGGCGGTGCCTACGAGCAGTACTTC. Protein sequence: CASSPKGGAYEQYF.

The CDR3 sequence: CASSTLLGVTSNQPQHF. CDR3 DNA sequence: TGTGCCAGTAGTACCCTGCTAGGGGTTACGAGCAATCAGCCCCAGCATTTT. V is TRBV19 and J is TRBJ1-5, with a weak D call TRBD1 (5 bases). Germline CDR1 and CDR2: LNHDA and SQIVND (reference sequence). There are 17 residues in the CDR3. V was trimmed by 4 bases and J by 1 base, leaving 17 bases between them.

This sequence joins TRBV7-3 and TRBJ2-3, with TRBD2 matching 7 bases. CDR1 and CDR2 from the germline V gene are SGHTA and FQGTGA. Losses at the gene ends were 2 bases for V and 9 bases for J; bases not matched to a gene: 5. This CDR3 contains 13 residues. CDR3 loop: CASSLRMTSTQYF. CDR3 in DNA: TGTGCCAGCAGCTTACGTATGACTAGCACGCAGTATTTT.

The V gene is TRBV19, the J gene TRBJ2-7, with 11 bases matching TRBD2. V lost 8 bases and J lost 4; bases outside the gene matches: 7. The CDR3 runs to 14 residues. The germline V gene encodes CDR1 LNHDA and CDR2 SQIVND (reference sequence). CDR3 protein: CASCPGTSGYEQYF. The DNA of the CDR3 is TGTGCCAGTTGCCCCGGGACTAGCGGATACGAGCAGTACTTC.

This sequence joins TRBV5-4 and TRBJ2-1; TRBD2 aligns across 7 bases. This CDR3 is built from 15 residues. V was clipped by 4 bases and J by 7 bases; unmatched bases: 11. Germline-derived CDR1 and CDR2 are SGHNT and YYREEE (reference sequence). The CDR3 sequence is CASSPVSGEGNEQFF. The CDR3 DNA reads TGTGCCAGCAGCCCCGTGAGCGGGGAGGGAAATGAGCAGTTCTTC.

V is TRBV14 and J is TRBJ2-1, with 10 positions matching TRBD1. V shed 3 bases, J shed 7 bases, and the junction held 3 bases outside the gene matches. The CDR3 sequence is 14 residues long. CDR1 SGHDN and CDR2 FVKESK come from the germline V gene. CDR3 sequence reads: CASSQTGGANEQFF. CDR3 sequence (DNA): TGTGCCAGCAGCCAGACAGGGGGCGCGAATGAGCAGTTCTTC.

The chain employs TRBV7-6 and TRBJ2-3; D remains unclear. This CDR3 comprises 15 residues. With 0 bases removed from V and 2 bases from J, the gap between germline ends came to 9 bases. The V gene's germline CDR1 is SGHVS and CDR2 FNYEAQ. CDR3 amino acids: CASSLALSSTDTQYF. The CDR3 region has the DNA TGTGCCAGCAGCTTAGCACTATCTTCCACAGATACGCAGTATTTT.

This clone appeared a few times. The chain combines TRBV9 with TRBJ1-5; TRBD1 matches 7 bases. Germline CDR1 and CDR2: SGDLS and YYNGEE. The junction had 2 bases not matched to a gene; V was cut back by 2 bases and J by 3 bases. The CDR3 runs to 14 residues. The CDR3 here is CASSVTGDNQPQHF. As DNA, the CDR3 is TGTGCCAGCAGCGTTACAGGGGACAATCAGCCCCAGCATTTT.

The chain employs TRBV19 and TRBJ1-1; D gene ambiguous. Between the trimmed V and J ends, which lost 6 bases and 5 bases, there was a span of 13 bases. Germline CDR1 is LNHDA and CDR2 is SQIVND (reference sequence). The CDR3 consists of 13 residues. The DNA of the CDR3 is TGTGCCAGTAGCACCTTCCGAGGTACTGAAGCTTTCTTT. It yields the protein CASSTFRGTEAFF.